This TCR beta chain was recorded in a study of identifying expanded T cells in peripheral blood. The repertoire was sequenced with immunoSEQ multiplex PCR; TCRdb's copy has only in-frame clones and lacks some. This sample has 80,000 to 95,000 clones; about 91% occur once, and the top ten carry around 4.1%. Trimming pared 5 bases from V and 5 bases from J, leaving 13 bases between. Per germline, CDR1 SEHNR and CDR2 FQNEAQ (reference sequence). This CDR3 has 13 amino acids. No infections or other immune events were documented during collection. This clonotype was obtained from a person aged 18 to 75 in good health. Sequenced input: blood. This sequence joins TRBV7-9 and TRBJ2-7; D is perhaps TRBD2 (6 bases). In nucleotides, the CDR3 is TGTGCCAGCAGCGGGGGGACGGGGAACGAGCAGTACTTC. Translation gives CASSGGTGNEQYF.